The TCR beta chain under discussion was sequenced for a study of a mutant IDH1 vaccine in newly diagnosed glioma. As concerns this clone: The antigen remains undetermined.

The time point: week 35, safety follow-up. One vaccine dose held 300 ug of mutant IDH1 20-mer peptide and came with topical imiquimod. Study results and limitations: Altogether, approximately 93% of patients exhibited vaccine-induced immune responses.

Assay: immunoSEQ multiplex PCR; the TCRdb copy retains only in-frame clones and omits some. The repertoire includes 60,000 to 65,000 clones, 80% to 90% of them detected once, and 4.5% to 6% sits in the top ten. This CDR3 region has 15 residues. The trim removed 2 bases at V and 3 bases at J, leaving 5 bases unmatched. Germline values: CDR1 LGHNA, CDR2 YNFKEQ. The rearrangement joins TRBV4-2 to TRBJ2-7; 9 bases align to TRBD2. The sample in question was PBMCs, obtained from a glioma patient whose treatment included an IDH1 peptide vaccine. This clonotype originated in a man between 40 and 49 years old with glioma. In DNA form, the CDR3 reads TGTGCCAGCAGCCAATTAGCGGGAGCCCTCTACGAGCAGTACTTC. Translation: CASSQLAGALYEQYF.